A single sample gave rise to the 27 T cell receptor beta chains below, sequenced in a study of T cell repertoires in aging, cancer and after chemotherapy. Rearranged V-D-J TRB sequences were amplified with a mixed TRB-A/B primer pool. One entry per CDR3 protein, called by TCRdb with MiXCR from the multiplex PCR reads. The sample comprises about 1,300 distinct CDR3 sequences, around 20% of which are singletons, and 69% rests with the top ten. TCR beta rearrangements were amplified from peripheral blood genomic DNA. Sequencing was performed on blood. Receptor source: a human donor with a solid tumor.

Within the sample, this clonotype is medium-sized. The gene calls are TRBV19 and TRBJ2-1; 7 nucleotides match TRBD1. The CDR3 extends over 13 amino acids. Germline values: CDR1 LNHDA, CDR2 SQIVND (reference sequence). The V gene end was trimmed by 6 bases and the J gene end by 8 bases; junction bases not matched to a gene: 7. CDR3 sequence reads: CASSATGSHEQFF. CDR3 DNA sequence: TGTGCCAGTAGCGCGACAGGGTCCCATGAGCAGTTCTTC. The full variable domain, in which reference TRBV19 and TRBJ2-1 provide the parts outside the CDR3, is DGGITQSPKYLFRKEGQNVTLSCEQNLNHDAMYWYRQDPGQGLRLIYYSQIVNDFQKGDIAEGYSVSREKKESFPLTVTSAQKNPTAFYLCASSATGSHEQFFGPGTRLTVL.

This chain uses TRBV5-6 with TRBJ1-2; TRBD1 aligns across 8 bases. V was pared by 7 bases and J by 3 bases, with 29 bases of the junction left unmatched. CDR1 SGHDT and CDR2 YYEEEE come from the germline V gene. The CDR3 is 21 amino acids. CDR3 protein: CASWGRESTRDRMFGYYGYTF. The CDR3 DNA reads as TGTGCCAGCTGGGGGAGGGAAAGTACCCGGGACAGGATGTTCGGATACTATGGCTACACCTTC. The full variable domain, with the rest looked up from reference TRBV5-6 and TRBJ1-2, is DAGVTQSPTHLIKTRGQQVTLRCSPKSGHDTVSWYQQALGQGPQFIFQYYEEEERQRGNFPDRFSGHQFPNYSSELNVNALLLGDSALYLCASWGRESTRDRMFGYYGYTFGSGTRLTVV.

Turning to this clonotype: Its ends do not fully match the called genes, so a read error is possible. The chain uses TRBV6-5 and TRBJ2-3; 9 positions match TRBD1. Germline-derived CDR1 and CDR2 are MNHEY and SVGAGI. The CDR3 loop spans 16 amino acids. The CDR3 is CASRRWDRDYTDTQYF. Here the CDR3 DNA reads TGCGCCAGCAGACGGTGGGACAGGGATTACACAGATACGCAGTATTTT.

This clonotype is deemed large (0.1 to 1%). J is TRBJ2-1 and V is TRBV13; D unclear. Germline CDR1 reads PRHDT; CDR2 reads FYEKMQ (reference sequence). V shed 4 bases and J shed 4 bases, with 8 bases lying between them. This CDR3 region has 13 residues. In DNA, the CDR3 is TGTGCCAGCAGCTCCTCACGATACAATGAGCAGTTCTTC. Amino acid sequence: CASSSSRYNEQFF.

The sample holds one count of this clonotype. This rearrangement joins TRBV5-6 to TRBJ2-5, with TRBD2 as a possible D gene (6 bases). Trimming removed 0 bases at V and 2 bases at J, with 11 bases between. Germline V lookup: CDR1 SGHDT, CDR2 YYEEEE. This CDR3 contains 15 residues. CDR3 residues: CASSLVGTQQETQYF. CDR3 nucleotides: TGTGCCAGCAGCTTGGTAGGGACTCAGCAAGAGACCCAGTACTTC.

This clonotype was counted between two and nine times. V and J are TRBV20-1 and TRBJ1-1, with 7 nucleotides matching TRBD1. The germline CDR1 and CDR2 sequences are DFQATT and SNEGSKA (reference sequence). J lost 0 bases, V lost 5 bases, and 15 bases had no gene match. The CDR3 totals 17 residues. CDR3: CSADSYRGYKVNTEAFF. CDR3 sequence (DNA): TGCAGTGCTGATTCATACAGGGGTTATAAGGTGAACACTGAAGCTTTCTTT.

This clonotype showed up just a few times. The chain employs TRBV14 and TRBJ1-5; D ambiguous. The CDR3 spans 15 residues. Germline V CDR1 and CDR2: SGHDN, FVKESK. Trimming removed 1 base from V and 2 bases from J, with 9 bases in between. In DNA form, the CDR3 reads TGTGCCAGCAGCCAAGGGGCGGTAGGCAATCAGCCCCAGCATTTT. This encodes CASSQGAVGNQPQHF.

This clonotype is judged medium-sized (0.01 to 0.1%). J is TRBJ1-1 and V is TRBV20-1; no clear D gene. The CDR3 covers 10 residues. The ends were cut back, 0 bases at V and 8 bases at J, with 4 bases in the middle. Germline V gene lookup returns CDR1 DFQATT and CDR2 SNEGSKA (reference sequence). The CDR3, as DNA: TGCAGTGCTAGAGATCAAGAAGCTTTCTTT. It specifies CSARDQEAFF.

On this clonotype itself: An end of the junction differs from the germline gene, which may be a read error. This rearrangement joins TRBV5-6 to TRBJ2-3; a weak D match, TRBD2 (6 bases). CDR3 length equals 14 residues. CDR1 and CDR2 from the germline V gene are SGHDT and YYEEEE. CDR3 amino acids: CASSRRTSKHTQYF. CDR3 bases: TGCGCCAGCAGCCGAAGAACTAGCAAGCATACGCAGTATTTT.

This clonotype was seen once. A much larger clone differs from this one at a single base, so this may be a read error. The J gene is TRBJ1-1, the V gene TRBV20-1; 10 bases align to TRBD1. The germline V gene has CDR1 DFQATT and CDR2 SNEGSKA (reference sequence). The CDR3 length is 15 residues. With 1 base clipped from V and 6 bases from J, the junction kept 8 bases outside the gene matches. CDR3 sequence: CSARVQDRGTAEAFF. The CDR3 region has the DNA TGCAGTGCTAGAGTTCAGGACAGGGGGACGGCTGAAGCTTTCTTT.

This clonotype ranks as medium-sized. The chain recombines TRBV27 with TRBJ2-2; no firm D call. The germline gives CDR1 MNHEY, CDR2 SMNVEV (reference sequence). V was shortened by 1 base and J by 7 bases, with 1 base between the two germline ends. The CDR3 loop spans 11 amino acids. CDR3 loop: CASSLYGELFF. The CDR3, as DNA: TGTGCCAGCAGTTTATACGGGGAGCTGTTTTTT.

By share, this clonotype counts as medium-sized. The rearrangement uses TRBV20-1 and TRBJ2-5; D is undetermined. V was clipped by 0 bases and J by 0 bases, with 11 bases between them. Germline-derived CDR1 and CDR2 are DFQATT and SNEGSKA (reference sequence). The CDR3 consists of 15 residues. The CDR3 spells CSARDVQRDQETQYF. The DNA of the CDR3 is TGCAGTGCTAGAGATGTACAGCGCGACCAAGAGACCCAGTACTTC.

This clonotype is termed medium-sized. The rearrangement joins TRBV5-6 to TRBJ1-6; D not certain. Trimming removed 4 bases at V and 6 bases at J, with 14 bases between. This CDR3 has 15 amino acids. The V gene's germline CDR1 is SGHDT and CDR2 YYEEEE. The CDR3 DNA is TGTGCCAGCAGCCGCCAACACCTTCTTAATTCACCCCTCCACTTT. Encoded protein: CASSRQHLLNSPLHF.

The count of this clonotype is one. The gene calls are TRBV12-3 or TRBV12-4 and TRBJ1-6; no definite D call. The CDR3 loop spans 14 amino acids. Trimming stripped 5 bases from V and 9 bases from J, with 14 bases between. The CDR3 sequence is CASSPTGEGSPLHF. The CDR3 DNA follows: TGTGCCAGCAGTCCCACCGGGGAGGGTTCACCCCTCCACTTT.

This clonotype is labeled medium-sized. The chain employs TRBV6-5 and TRBJ2-7; a possible D gene is TRBD2 (7 bases). The CDR3 is made up of 17 amino acids. The germline V gene encodes CDR1 MNHEY and CDR2 SVGAGI. V shed 0 bases and J shed 0 bases, with 15 bases lying between them. The CDR3 DNA reads as TGTGCCAGCAGTTACTCGAGGGGGGGCCCAAGCTCCTACGAGCAGTACTTC. As protein: CASSYSRGGPSSYEQYF.

By share, this clonotype ranks as medium-sized. V usage is TRBV6-6 and J usage is TRBJ1-1; 7 nucleotides align to TRBD1. The V segment lost 6 bases and the J segment 1 base; nucleotides outside the gene matches: 2. CDR3 length: 13 residues. CDR1 and CDR2 (germline): MNHNY, SVGAGI (reference sequence). The CDR3 spells CASSYRGNTEAFF. In nucleotides, the CDR3 is TGTGCCAGCAGCTACAGGGGGAACACTGAAGCTTTCTTT.

By sample share, this clonotype is medium-sized. The chain links TRBV6-2 or TRBV6-3 to TRBJ1-2; 10 bases agree with TRBD1. Losses at the gene ends were 6 bases for V and 2 bases for J; bases not matched to a gene: 6. The V gene's germline CDR1 is MNHEY and CDR2 SVGEGT. The CDR3 has 15 amino acids. CDR3 sequence reads: CASRWTGGYNYGYTF. In nucleotides, the CDR3 is TGTGCCAGCAGATGGACAGGGGGTTACAACTATGGCTACACCTTC.

The J gene is TRBJ2-3, the V gene TRBV7-6, with 7 nucleotides matching TRBD2. The CDR3 has 18 residues. Germline V gene data show CDR1 as SGHVS and CDR2 as FNYEAQ. With V trimmed by 6 bases and J by 3 bases, 18 bases remained unmatched. CDR3 in amino acids: CASSVTSPGRGRTDTQYF. In DNA form, the CDR3 reads TGTGCCAGCAGTGTGACTAGCCCAGGACGGGGAAGGACAGATACGCAGTATTTT.

This clonotype is labeled as medium-sized. This chain links TRBV11-1 with TRBJ2-7; the match to TRBD2 covers 12 bases. The CDR3 covers 15 residues. Germline lookup yields CDR1 SGHAT and CDR2 FQDESV (reference sequence). Unmatched junction bases numbered 2, after V lost 4 bases and J lost 1 base. CDR3 nucleotide sequence: TGTGCCAGCAGCTGGACTAGCGGGGCATCCTACGAGCAGTACTTC. Its protein is CASSWTSGASYEQYF.

This clonotype was detected a few times. The chain is built from TRBV18 and TRBJ2-3; 13 bases match TRBD2. Germline V lookup: CDR1 KGHSH, CDR2 LQKENI. CDR3 length equals 15 residues. V was clipped by 6 bases and J by 3 bases; unmatched bases: 3. In DNA, the CDR3 is TGTGCCAGCTCGCCGACTAGCGGGGGGACAGATACGCAGTATTTT. Translated: CASSPTSGGTDTQYF.

The chain combines TRBV7-9 with TRBJ1-2, with D perhaps TRBD1 (5 bases). This CDR3 has 14 residues. The germline V gene encodes CDR1 SEHNR and CDR2 FQNEAQ (reference sequence). The V end lost 3 bases, the J end lost 3 bases, and 11 bases lay between the germline ends. CDR3 protein: CASSLGVGDYGYTF. The CDR3 DNA is TGTGCCAGCAGCTTGGGGGTGGGGGACTATGGCTACACCTTC.

This clonotype is medium-sized in the sample. V and J are TRBV4-3 and TRBJ2-3; unclear D gene. Trimming removed 0 bases at V and 3 bases at J, with 7 bases between. The CDR3 is 14 amino acids. In germline, CDR1 is LGHNA, CDR2 YSLEER. The CDR3 coding sequence is TGCGCCAGCAGCCAAGATTGGCGAACAGATACGCAGTATTTT. Residues: CASSQDWRTDTQYF.

On this clonotype itself: A much larger clone differs by one base, so this may be a read error. The V gene is TRBV5-4, the J gene TRBJ2-2; tentatively, D is TRBD1 or TRBD2 (6 bases each). The length of the CDR3 is 14 residues. The germline CDR1 and CDR2 sequences are SGHNT and YYREEE (reference sequence). Written as DNA, the CDR3 is TGTGCCAGCAGCACAACGCCCTCGAGCAGGGGCGGGATTTTT. It encodes CASSTTPSSRGGIF.

This clonotype is labeled medium-sized (0.01 to 0.1%). Germline is not matched at one junction end, which may reflect a read error. V is TRBV6-5 and J is TRBJ1-5; D unclear. There are 16 residues in the CDR3. Germline CDR1 MNHEY, CDR2 SVGAGI. As DNA, the CDR3 is TGTGCCAGCAGTGAAGCGCCGTACGGCCGCAATCAACCCCAGCATTTT. Translation gives CASSEAPYGRNQPQHF.

This clonotype appeared a single time. CDR3: CASSYNSNSPLHF. CDR3 bases: TGTGCCAGCAGCTATAATTCCAATTCACCCCTCCACTTT. The chain couples TRBV7-9 to TRBJ1-6, with no clear D. Germline CDR1 and CDR2: SEHNR and FQNEAQ (reference sequence). The CDR3 is 13 residues long. Trimming removed 4 bases at V and 7 bases at J, with 8 bases between.

Points on this clonotype: Relative to the germline gene, one junction end is altered; a read error may explain this. The chain employs TRBV5-6 and TRBJ1-6; 8 bases match TRBD1. This CDR3 has 17 amino acids. Germline CDR1 and CDR2: SGHDT and YYEEEE. The CDR3 reads CASSTGQGVSYNSPLHF. DNA of the CDR3: TGCGCCAGCAGCACCGGACAGGGTGTCTCCTATAATTCACCCCTCCACTTT.

This clonotype is labeled medium-sized. The chain carries TRBV6-5 and TRBJ2-2; 10 bases match TRBD2. CDR1 MNHEY and CDR2 SVGAGI come from the germline V gene. The CDR3 is made up of 17 amino acids. The trim removed 2 bases at V and 0 bases at J, leaving 3 bases unmatched. CDR3 bases: TGTGCCAGCAGTTACCTAGCGGGGGCCGCGAACACCGGGGAGCTGTTTTTT. It yields the protein CASSYLAGAANTGELFF.